This T cell receptor beta chain comes out of a study of T cells in Graves' hyperthyroidism and ophthalmopathy. Study-level findings and limits: Blood shared most expanded thyroid clonotypes above 0.001.

Amplified TCR beta CDR3 regions came from RNA transcripts. TCR CDR3 regions were first amplified by RT-PCR with HTBI primers. In TCRdb, the multiplex PCR reads were re-called with MiXCR into one record per CDR3 protein. The data hold 610,000 or so distinct CDR3 sequences, with roughly 50% observed a single time. Calling Graves' hyperthyroidism stable meant ophthalmopathy did not progress within 18 months. Newly diagnosed hyperthyroidism patients aged 18 to 65 years had disease lasting under 2 months. Exclusion followed for patients with uncontrolled infection, other autoimmune disease, pregnancy or lactation. There are 14 residues in the CDR3. V was shortened by 1 base and J by 9 bases, with 13 bases between the two germline ends. Germline CDR1 and CDR2: SGHVS and FQNEAQ. Concerning this clonotype: Its specificity is unknown.

The chain is built from TRBV7-8 and TRBJ2-1; D remains unclear. This clonotype originated in a woman aged 18-29 years with Graves' hyperthyroidism. Sample: peripheral blood or thyroid tissue (not recorded which). The CDR3 DNA reads TGTGCCAGCAGCTTAGGGCCCGCCTGGACTGAGCAGTTCTTC. It is translated as CASSLGPAWTEQFF.